These 4 T cell receptor beta chains were sequenced from one sample in a study of cytomegalovirus exposure and HLA in healthy donors (dated by TCRdb to the late 2010s). Receptor libraries were prepared by the immunoSEQ multiplex PCR assay. For the multiplex PCR, a mixture combining 60 forward primers for TCR Vbeta segments and 13 reverse primers for TCR Jbeta segments was used. Imported from immuneACCESS, the table was reduced by TCRdb to in-frame sequences with V and J called. These copies leave out some clones; in studies compared against another copy, an unresolved V gene accounts for under half, and the cause of the remainder is not known. Recorded for this sample are around 140,000 clones; 80% to 90% of them occurred a single time. The ten largest clones capture under 6.5% of the sample. The material sequenced was PBMCs. All receptors come from a woman aged 25 to 39 in good health and CMV-seronegative.

The chain has TRBV7-9 and TRBJ2-3, with 7 bases that match TRBD1. With V trimmed by 5 bases and J by 2 bases, 10 bases remained unmatched. Germline loops: CDR1 SEHNR, CDR2 FQNEAQ (reference sequence). The CDR3 is 16 amino acids. The CDR3 coding sequence is TGTGCCAGCAGCCTACAACAGGGGATACCCACAGATACGCAGTATTTT. Its translation: CASSLQQGIPTDTQYF.

A remark on this clone: Other DNA sequences in this specimen translate into the identical CDR3. J is TRBJ1-1 and V is TRBV28; D is possibly TRBD1 (6 bases). The CDR3 is 14 amino acids. Trimming pared 5 bases from V and 1 base from J, leaving 11 bases between. Germline V lookup: CDR1 MDHEN, CDR2 SYDVKM. As DNA, the CDR3 is TGTGCCAGCAGTCCCGGACAGACGAACACTGAAGCTTTCTTT. This translates into CASSPGQTNTEAFF. The whole variable domain, filled in from reference TRBV28 and TRBJ1-1, reads DVKVTQSSRYLVKRTGEKVFLECVQDMDHENMFWYRQDPGLGLRLIYFSYDVKMKEKGDIPEGYSVSREKKERFSLILESASTNQTSMYLCASSPGQTNTEAFFGQGTRLTVV.

This chain connects TRBV6-5 to TRBJ1-2; TRBD1 aligns across 7 bases. Germline loops: CDR1 MNHEY, CDR2 SVGAGI. V shed 6 bases and J 6 bases; nucleotides not matched to a gene: 13. This CDR3 contains 15 residues. The DNA for the CDR3 is TGTGCCAGCAGAAGCAGACAGGGAGTGGTCGATGGCTACACCTTC. Protein product: CASRSRQGVVDGYTF.

The rearrangement joins TRBV15 to TRBJ1-1; 11 bases are shared with TRBD1. The CDR3 length is 17 residues. CDR1 is LNHNV and CDR2 is YYDKDF in the germline V gene (reference sequence). With V trimmed by 2 bases and J by 6 bases, 11 bases remained unmatched. The CDR3 nucleotides read TGTGCCACCAGCAGACCGTCCGGGACAGGGGGTGTAGCTGAAGCTTTCTTT. Translated: CATSRPSGTGGVAEAFF.